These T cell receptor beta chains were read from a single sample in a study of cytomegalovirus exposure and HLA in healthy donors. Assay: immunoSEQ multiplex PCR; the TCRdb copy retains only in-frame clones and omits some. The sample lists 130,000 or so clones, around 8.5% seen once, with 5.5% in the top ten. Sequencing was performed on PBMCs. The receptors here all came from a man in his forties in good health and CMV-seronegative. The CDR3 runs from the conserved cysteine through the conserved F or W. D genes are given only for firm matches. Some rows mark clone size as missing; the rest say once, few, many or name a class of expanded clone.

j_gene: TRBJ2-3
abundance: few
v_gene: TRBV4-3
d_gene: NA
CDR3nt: TGCGCCAGCAGCCCACTAGGGATAGGGACAGATACGCAGTATTTT
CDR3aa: CASSPLGIGTDTQYF

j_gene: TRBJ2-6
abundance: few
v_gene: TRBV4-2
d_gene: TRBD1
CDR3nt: TGTGCCAGCGCGTCCGGGACAGGGAACTCTGGGGCCAACGTCCTGACTTTC
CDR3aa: CASASGTGNSGANVLTF

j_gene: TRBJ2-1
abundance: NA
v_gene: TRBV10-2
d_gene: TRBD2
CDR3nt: TGCGCCAGCAGATCCCTTGAGGCGGGGGACAATGAGCAGTTCTTC
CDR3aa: CASRSLEAGDNEQFF

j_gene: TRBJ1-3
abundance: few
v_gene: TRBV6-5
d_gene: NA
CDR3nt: TGTGCCAGCACCATGGGACACCTCTCTGGAAACACCATATATTTT
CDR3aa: CASTMGHLSGNTIYF

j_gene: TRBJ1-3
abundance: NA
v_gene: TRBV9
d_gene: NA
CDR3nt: TGTGCCAGCAGCGTAGGACTAACAACGAGCTCTGGAAACACCATATATTTT
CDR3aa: CASSVGLTTSSGNTIYF

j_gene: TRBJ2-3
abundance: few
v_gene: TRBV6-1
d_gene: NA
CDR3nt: TGTGCCAGCAAGGGGTCCTCGAGCACAGATACGCAGTATTTT
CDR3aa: CASKGSSSTDTQYF

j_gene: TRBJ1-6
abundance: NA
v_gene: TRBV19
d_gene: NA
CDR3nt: TGTGCCAGTAGTATAGACCACAGGAGCTCCTATAATTCACCCCTCCACTTT
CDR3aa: CASSIDHRSSYNSPLHF

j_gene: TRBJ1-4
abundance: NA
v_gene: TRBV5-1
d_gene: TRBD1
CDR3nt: TGCGCCAGCAGCTCAGGACAGGGCCCAACTAATGAAAAACTGTTTTTT
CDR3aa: CASSSGQGPTNEKLFF

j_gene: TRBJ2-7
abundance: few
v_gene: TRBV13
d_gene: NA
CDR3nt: TGTGCCAGCAGCCCCCCGGACAAAGTCCACGAGCAGTACTTC
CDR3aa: CASSPPDKVHEQYF

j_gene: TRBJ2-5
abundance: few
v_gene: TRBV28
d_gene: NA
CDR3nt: TGTGCCAGCAGTCTAAAAGAGACCCAGTACTTC
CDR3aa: CASSLKETQYF

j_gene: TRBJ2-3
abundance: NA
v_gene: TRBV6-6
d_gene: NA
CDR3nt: TGTGCCAGCAGTTACTCGGAGGGGCGAGGAGATACGCAGTATTTT
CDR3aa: CASSYSEGRGDTQYF

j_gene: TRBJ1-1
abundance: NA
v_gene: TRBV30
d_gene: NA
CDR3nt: TGTGCCTGGCGCTCCTTAGGGAGGAACACTGAAGCTTTCTTT
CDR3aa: CAWRSLGRNTEAFF

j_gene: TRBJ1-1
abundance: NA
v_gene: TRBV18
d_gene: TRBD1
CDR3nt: TGTGCCAGCTCCCCAGCCGGGACAGGGTATTTTAGAGCTTTCTTT
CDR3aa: CASSPAGTGYFRAFF

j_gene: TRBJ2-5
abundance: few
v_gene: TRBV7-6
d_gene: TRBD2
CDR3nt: TGTGCCAGCAGCTTAGAAGTCCCAGGACTAGCAGTCCAAGAGACCCAGTACTTC
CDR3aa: CASSLEVPGLAVQETQYF

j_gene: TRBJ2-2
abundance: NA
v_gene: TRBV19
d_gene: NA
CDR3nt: TGTGCCACCCTCACCCAACGGGCCGGGATCGGGGAGCTGTTTTTT
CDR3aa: CATLTQRAGIGELFF

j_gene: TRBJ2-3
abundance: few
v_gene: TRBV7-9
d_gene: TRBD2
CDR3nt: TGTGCCAGCAGCTTAATGCGGGGGGGCACAGATACGCAGTATTTT
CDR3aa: CASSLMRGGTDTQYF

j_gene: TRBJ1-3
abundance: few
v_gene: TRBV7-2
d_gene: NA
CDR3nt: TGTGCCAGCAGCTTCCGGGGTAGCTCTGGAAACACCATATATTTT
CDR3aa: CASSFRGSSGNTIYF

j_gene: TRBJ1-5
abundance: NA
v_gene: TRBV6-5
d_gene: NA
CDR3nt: TGTGCCAGCAGTTACTCTTCCCTAGGCAATCAGCCCCAGCATTTT
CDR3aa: CASSYSSLGNQPQHF

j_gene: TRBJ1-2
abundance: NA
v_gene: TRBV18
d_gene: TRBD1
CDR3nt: TGTGCCAGCTCAACCAGTCCGGGACAGGAGAATTATGGCTACACCTTC
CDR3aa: CASSTSPGQENYGYTF

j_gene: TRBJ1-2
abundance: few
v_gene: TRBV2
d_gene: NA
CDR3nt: TGTGCCAAGGACAGAATTAACTATGGCTACACCTTC
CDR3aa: CAKDRINYGYTF

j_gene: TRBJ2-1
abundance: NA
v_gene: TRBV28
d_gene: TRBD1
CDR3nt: TGTGCCAGCACCCTACAGGGGTATGAGCAGTTCTTC
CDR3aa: CASTLQGYEQFF

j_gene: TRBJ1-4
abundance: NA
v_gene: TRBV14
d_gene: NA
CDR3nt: TGTGCCAGCAGCCCGTCTCTCCGAACTAATGAAAAACTGTTTTTT
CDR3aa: CASSPSLRTNEKLFF

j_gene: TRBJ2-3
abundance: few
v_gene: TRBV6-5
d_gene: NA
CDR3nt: TGTGCCAGTGGAGGGCAGGACACAGATACGAAGTATTTC
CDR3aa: CASGGQDTDTKYF

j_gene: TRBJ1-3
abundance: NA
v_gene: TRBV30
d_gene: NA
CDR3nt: TGTGCCTGGAGTGACCTGACAGGACTCTCTGGAAACAACATATATTTT
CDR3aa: CAWSDLTGLSGNNIYF

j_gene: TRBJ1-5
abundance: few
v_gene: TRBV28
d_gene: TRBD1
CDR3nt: TGTGCCAGCAGTTTAGTACAGGGGTTTAGCAATCAGCCCCAGCATTTT
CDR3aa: CASSLVQGFSNQPQHF

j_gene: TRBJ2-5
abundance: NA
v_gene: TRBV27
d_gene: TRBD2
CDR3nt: TGTGCCAGCAGAATACTAGCGGGGGCAAGGGGAGAGAACCAGTACTTC
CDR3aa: CASRILAGARGENQYF

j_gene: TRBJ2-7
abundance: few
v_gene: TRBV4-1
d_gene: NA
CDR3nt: TGCGCCAGCAGCCAGGACCAAGGACAAGTATTTTCCTACGAGCAGTACTTC
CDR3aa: CASSQDQGQVFSYEQYF

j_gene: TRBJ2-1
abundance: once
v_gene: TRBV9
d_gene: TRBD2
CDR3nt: TGTGCCAGCAATGCGCGGGGGGGCTACAATGAGCAGTTCTTC
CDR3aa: CASNARGGYNEQFF

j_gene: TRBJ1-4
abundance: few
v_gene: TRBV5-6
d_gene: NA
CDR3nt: TGTGCCAGCAGCGGCAGGGTATGGAATGAAAAACTGTTTTTT
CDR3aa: CASSGRVWNEKLFF

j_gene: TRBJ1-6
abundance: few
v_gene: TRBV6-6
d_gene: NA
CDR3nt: TGTGCCAGCATATCTTGGGGCTATCGGAATTCACCCCTCCACTTT
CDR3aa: CASISWGYRNSPLHF

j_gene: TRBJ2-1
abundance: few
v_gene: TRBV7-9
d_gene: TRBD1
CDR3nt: TGTGCCAGCAGCCCAGCAAGGACAGGGTACAACAATGAGCAGTTCTTC
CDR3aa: CASSPARTGYNNEQFF

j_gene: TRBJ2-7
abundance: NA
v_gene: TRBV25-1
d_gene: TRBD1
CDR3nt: TGTGCCAGCAGGACCGCGACAGGGGGGCGTGAGCAGTACTTC
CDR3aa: CASRTATGGREQYF

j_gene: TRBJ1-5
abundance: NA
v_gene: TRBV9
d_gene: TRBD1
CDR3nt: TGTGCCAGCAGCACCGGGACAGGTCCCAATCAGCCCCAGCATTTT
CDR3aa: CASSTGTGPNQPQHF

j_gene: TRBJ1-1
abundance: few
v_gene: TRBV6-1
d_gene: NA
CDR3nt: TGTGCCAGCAGCGTTATTACCCAGGAGAACACTGAAGCTTTCTTT
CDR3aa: CASSVITQENTEAFF

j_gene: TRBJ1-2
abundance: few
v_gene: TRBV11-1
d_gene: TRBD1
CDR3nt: TGTGCCAGCAGCTCCAGACAGGGGAGGGGTGGCTACACCTTC
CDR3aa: CASSSRQGRGGYTF

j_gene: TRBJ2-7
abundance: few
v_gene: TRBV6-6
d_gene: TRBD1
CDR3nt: TGTGCCAGCAGCCCTTTGACAGGGGGCCCCTACGAGCAGTACTTC
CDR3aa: CASSPLTGGPYEQYF

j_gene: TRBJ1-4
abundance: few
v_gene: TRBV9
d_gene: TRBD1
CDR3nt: TGTGCCAGCAGCCGCGCCGGGACAGAGAATGAAAAACTGTTTTTT
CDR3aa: CASSRAGTENEKLFF

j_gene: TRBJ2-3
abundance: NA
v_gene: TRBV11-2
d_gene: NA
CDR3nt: TGTGCCAGCAGCTGGCGGTCGCCTCCTGGAGATACGCAGTATTTT
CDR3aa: CASSWRSPPGDTQYF

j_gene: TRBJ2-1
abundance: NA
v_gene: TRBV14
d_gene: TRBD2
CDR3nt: TGTGCCAGCAGCCGTACCAGGGAGGGTGAGCAGTTCTTC
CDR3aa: CASSRTREGEQFF

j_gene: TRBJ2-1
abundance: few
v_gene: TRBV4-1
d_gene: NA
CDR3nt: TGCGCCAGCAGCCAAGACCCCCAGGGTGGCAATGAGCAGTTCTTC
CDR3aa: CASSQDPQGGNEQFF

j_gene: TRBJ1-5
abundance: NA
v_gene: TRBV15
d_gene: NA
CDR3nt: TGTGCCACCAGCAGAGGTGGTAGGGGAGGGGTCAATCAGCCCCAGCATTTT
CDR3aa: CATSRGGRGGVNQPQHF

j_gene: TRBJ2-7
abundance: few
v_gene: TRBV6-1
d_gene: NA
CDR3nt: TGTGCCAGCAGTGAAAGCCCGAGCCTGGCCTACGAGCAGTACTTC
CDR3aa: CASSESPSLAYEQYF

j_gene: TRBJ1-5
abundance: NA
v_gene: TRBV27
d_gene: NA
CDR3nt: TGTGCCAGCAGTGTTCAGGTTCCGGCTTATAGCAATCAGCCCCAGCATTTT
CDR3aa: CASSVQVPAYSNQPQHF

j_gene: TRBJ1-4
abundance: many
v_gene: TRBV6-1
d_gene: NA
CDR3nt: TGTGCCAGCAGTGAATGGACAGCAACTAATGAAAAACTGTTTTTT
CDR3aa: CASSEWTATNEKLFF

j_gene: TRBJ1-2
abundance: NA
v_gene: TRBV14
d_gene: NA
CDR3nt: TGTGCCAGCAGCCAAGAACCCGGGACACACTTTAGGGGCTACACCTTC
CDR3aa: CASSQEPGTHFRGYTF

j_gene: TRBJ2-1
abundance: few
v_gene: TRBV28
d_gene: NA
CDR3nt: TGTGCCAGCAGTTTCAAGGGGGGGGCGGGGAATGAGCAGTTCTTC
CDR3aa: CASSFKGGAGNEQFF

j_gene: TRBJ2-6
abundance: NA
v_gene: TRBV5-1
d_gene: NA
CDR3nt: TGCGCCAGCAGCTTGTCCGGGATTTCTGGGGCCAACGTCCTGACTTTC
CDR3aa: CASSLSGISGANVLTF

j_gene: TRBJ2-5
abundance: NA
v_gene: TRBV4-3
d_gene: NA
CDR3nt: TGCGCCAGCTCTACTTCCTTGAGCAGGGGAGAGACCCAGTACTTC
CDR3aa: CASSTSLSRGETQYF

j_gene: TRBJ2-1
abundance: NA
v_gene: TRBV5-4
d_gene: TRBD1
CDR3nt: TGTGCCAGCAGAACCGGGACAGGGGGACCCAATGAGCAGTTCTTC
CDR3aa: CASRTGTGGPNEQFF